There are many counts of the clone carrying this T cell receptor beta chain. Its target is unknown. This entry is derived from a study of T cells in Graves' hyperthyroidism and ophthalmopathy. Background on the study: Peripheral blood was obtained at initial diagnosis, preceding any treatment. Study outcomes and limitations: Ophthalmopathy was distinguished from stable hyperthyroidism by 13 V-J signatures.

Uncontrolled infection, other autoimmune disease, pregnancy or lactation barred patients from enrollment. The authors took PBMCs from 7.5 to 10 ml fresh peripheral blood. The V gene's germline CDR1 is LNHDA and CDR2 SQIVND (reference sequence). Deletions cut 0 bases from V and 0 bases from J, with 8 bases between. The CDR3 extends over 15 amino acids. From RNA transcripts, TCR beta CDR3 regions were amplified. HTBI primers were the set used in a first-round RT-PCR of the TCR CDR3. TCRdb reanalysed the multiplex PCR reads using MiXCR and keeps one entry per CDR3 protein. The table lists 350,000 or so distinct CDR3 sequences, 15% to 20% of them singletons, with roughly 16% in the top ten.

This TCR was recovered from a woman aged 40 to 55 with Graves' ophthalmopathy. The specimen was blood. The rearrangement uses TRBV19 and TRBJ1-1; maybe TRBD1 (5 bases). CDR3 nucleotides: TGTGCCAGTAGTATAGAACCAGGGCTGAACACTGAAGCTTTCTTT. This codes for CASSIEPGLNTEAFF.